This is a list of T cell receptor beta chains from one sample in a study of Graves' ophthalmopathy and Graves' hyperthyroidism. TCRdb passed the multiplex PCR reads through MiXCR, listing each CDR3 protein once. This table holds more than 40,000 distinct CDR3 sequences, about 50% found once. The sample comprised peripheral blood. All receptors derive from an adult man with Graves' ophthalmopathy. The CDR3 runs from the conserved cysteine through the conserved F or W. D genes are given only for firm matches. Rows give clone size only sometimes, using once, few, many, or a class for an expanded clone.

TRBV28	TRBJ1-4	many	.	TGTGCCAGCCTAGGGGGGGCGGAGGAAAAACTGTTTTTT	CASLGGAEEKLFF
TRBV6-2/TRBV6-3	TRBJ2-1	.	.	TGTGCCAGCAGTTACTCGAAGGGGGGGGAACGGGTTGAGCAGCTCTTC	CASSYSKGGERVEQLF
TRBV5-1	TRBJ2-7	.	TRBD2	TGCGCCAGCAGCTTGGAGGGGACTAACGGGGCAACCTACGAGCTGTACTTC	CASSLEGTNGATYELYF
TRBV20-1	TRBJ2-5	many	.	TGCAGTGCTAGAGGGGACGGGGACCAAGAGACCCAGTACTTC	CSARGDGDQETQYF
TRBV7-9	TRBJ2-7	.	.	TGTGCCAGCAGCTTAGGACAGAACGAGCAGTACTTC	CASSLGQNEQYF
TRBV7-2	TRBJ2-7	.	TRBD1	TGTGCCAGCAGCCCCGCCGGGACAGGGAGGTACGAGCAGTACTTC	CASSPAGTGRYEQYF
TRBV10-3	TRBJ1-6	.	.	TGTGCCAGCAGTTACTCTTCCCGGACCGAAGTCCTCCACTTT	CASSYSSRTEVLHF
TRBV10-3	TRBJ2-7	many	TRBD2	TGTGCCTCTGACCCGGGGGGCTCCTACGAGCAGTACTTC	CASDPGGSYEQYF
TRBV20-1	TRBJ1-2	.	TRBD1	TGCAGTGCTAGTATGGGGACAGGGAACTATGGCTACACCTTC	CSASMGTGNYGYTF
TRBV20-1	TRBJ2-6	many	TRBD2	TGCAGTGCTAGAAGTTCTGGGACTAGCGGAAAAAGAGCCAACGTCCTGACTTTC	CSARSSGTSGKRANVLTF
TRBV7-2	TRBJ2-4	few	.	TGTGCCAGCAGCTTAGTACTAGCCAAAAACATTCAGTACTTC	CASSLVLAKNIQYF
TRBV28	TRBJ2-7	many	TRBD2	TGTGCCAGCAGTTTAGGGCAGGGAGGGTCCGAGCAGTACTTC	CASSLGQGGSEQYF
TRBV10-2	TRBJ1-1	.	.	TGCGCCAGCAGAGGGACATCAAACACTGAAGCTTTCTTT	CASRGTSNTEAFF
TRBV5-8	TRBJ2-3	many	.	TGTGCCAGCAGCTTGGTCGGGCGTACAGATACGCAGTATTTT	CASSLVGRTDTQYF
TRBV10-2	TRBJ1-2	many	.	TGCGCCAGCGGGGGGGGTCGGGGCTATGGCTACACCTTC	CASGGGRGYGYTF
TRBV7-9	TRBJ2-7	few	.	TGTGCCAGCAGCTTACCCGACGGGAGCTCCTACGAGCAGTACTTC	CASSLPDGSSYEQYF
TRBV7-7	TRBJ2-1	.	TRBD2	TGTGCTAGCAGCCCCGGACTAGCGGGAGAAACTGAGCAGTTCTTC	CASSPGLAGETEQFF
TRBV19	TRBJ2-1	.	.	TGTGCCAGTAGTAAACCTTTGACTATAAACAATGAGCAGTTCTTC	CASSKPLTINNEQFF
TRBV5-1	TRBJ2-5	many	.	TGCGCCAGCAGCCCGAGATCAGGGAGAGACCAAGAGACCCAGTACTTC	CASSPRSGRDQETQYF
TRBV15	TRBJ2-1	medium-sized	.	TGTGCCACCAGCAGAGGCTATGAATCCTACAATGAGCAGTTCTTC	CATSRGYESYNEQFF
TRBV5-1	TRBJ2-1	many	.	TGCGCCAGCAGCCCCGGGATTGACAATGAGCAGTTCTTC	CASSPGIDNEQFF
TRBV27	TRBJ1-6	many	TRBD1	TGTGCCAGCAGTTCGCGACAGGGGGGTTCACCCCTCCACTTT	CASSSRQGGSPLHF
TRBV29-1	TRBJ2-3	.	.	TGCAGCGTTGAAGATAGAACAGGGAGAAGTCCAGATACGCAGTATTTT	CSVEDRTGRSPDTQYF
TRBV12-3/TRBV12-4	TRBJ1-5	.	.	TGTGCCAGCACTGTACGGGGGGCTGGTCAGCCCCAGCATTTT	CASTVRGAGQPQHF
TRBV2	TRBJ1-2	.	.	TGTGCCTGCACAATCGGGACCTATGGCTACACCTTC	CACTIGTYGYTF
TRBV6-5	TRBJ1-1	many	.	TGTGCCAGCAGCATCCTCGCAAACACTGAAGCTTTCTTT	CASSILANTEAFF
TRBV19	TRBJ1-1	many	TRBD1	TGTGCCAGTACCTCGGGACAGGGCGAAGCTTTCTTT	CASTSGQGEAFF
TRBV20-1	TRBJ1-2	many	.	TGCAGTGCTAGAGACAGGGGCTTTAACTATGGCTACACCTTC	CSARDRGFNYGYTF
TRBV5-1	TRBJ1-1	many	.	TGCGCCAGCAGCTCCCACGAGGGGGCTTTCTTT	CASSSHEGAFF
TRBV19	TRBJ2-7	.	TRBD1	TGTGCCAGTAGTATGTCAGGACAGGTCTACTACGAGCAGTACTTC	CASSMSGQVYYEQYF
TRBV13	TRBJ2-1	.	TRBD2	TGTGCCAGCAGCTCCGTCGGGGCGGGGCGGGAGTACAATGAGCAGTTCTTC	CASSSVGAGREYNEQFF
TRBV7-2	TRBJ1-1	.	.	TGTGCCAGCAGCTTACTCCGAGAAGCTTTCTTT	CASSLLREAFF
TRBV7-8	TRBJ1-3	.	.	TGTGCCAGCAGCTTAGGGGGGACCAACACAGGAAACACCATATATTTT	CASSLGGTNTGNTIYF
TRBV15	TRBJ1-2	medium-sized	TRBD1	TGTGCCACCAGCAGAGTGACAGGGGGCTCGGGCTACACCTTC	CATSRVTGGSGYTF
TRBV2	TRBJ2-1	medium-sized	.	TGTGCCAGCATCCGCGGCCAGGCTTCCAATGAGCAGTTCTTC	CASIRGQASNEQFF
TRBV10-3	TRBJ2-1	.	TRBD2	TGTGCCATCAGTGAGGTCCTAGCGGGAGGTGACAATGAGCGGTTCTTC	CAISEVLAGGDNERFF
TRBV11-2	TRBJ2-1	.	TRBD2	TGTGCCAGCAGCCCGGCAGGGTGGACTAGCGGGAATGAGCAGTTCTTC	CASSPAGWTSGNEQFF
TRBV7-8	TRBJ2-7	medium-sized	.	TGTGCCAGCAGCTTAGGGGCTGGATCCTACGAGCAGTACTTC	CASSLGAGSYEQYF
TRBV5-6	TRBJ2-1	many	.	TGTGCCAGCAGCTCCAACATAGTGCAGTTCTTC	CASSSNIVQFF
TRBV5-1	TRBJ1-2	.	TRBD1	TGCGCCAGCAGCGAAACAGGGGGCCATGGCTACACCTTC	CASSETGGHGYTF
TRBV28	TRBJ2-2	many	TRBD1	TGTGCCAGCAGCCTCCTAACAGGGGGCGACACCGGGGAGCTGTTTTTT	CASSLLTGGDTGELFF
TRBV2	TRBJ1-2	.	.	TGTGTCAGCAGAGCCCCAGGGACTGAAAATAGGGTCTATGGCTACACCTTC	CVSRAPGTENRVYGYTF
TRBV20-1	TRBJ2-3	.	TRBD2	TGCAGTGCTAGGCGGGGACTAGACACGCAGTATTTT	CSARRGLDTQYF
TRBV20-1	TRBJ2-3	many	.	TGCAGTGCCCCGGGGGTTGGAGATACGCAGTATTTT	CSAPGVGDTQYF
TRBV24-1	TRBJ1-3	medium-sized	.	TGTGCCACCAGTGAGGCGGCTGGAAACACCATATATTTT	CATSEAAGNTIYF
TRBV5-1	TRBJ2-5	.	.	TGCGCCAGCAGCGAACCGGGACCAACCCAAGAGACCCAGTACTTC	CASSEPGPTQETQYF
TRBV18	TRBJ2-2	.	.	TGTGCCAGCTCACCTTCGCAGGGAGCGAACACCGGGGAGCTGTTTTTT	CASSPSQGANTGELFF
TRBV10-3	TRBJ2-7	medium-sized	.	TGTGCCATCAGTGGACTCTCCGCCTACGAGCAGTACTTC	CAISGLSAYEQYF
TRBV5-1	TRBJ2-3	many	.	TGCGCCAGCACCGAAACAGATACGCAGTATTTT	CASTETDTQYF
TRBV15	TRBJ2-5	many	TRBD2	TGTGCCACCAGCAGCATAGCGGGAGAGACCCAGTACTTC	CATSSIAGETQYF
TRBV10-1	TRBJ2-1	.	TRBD2	TGCGCCAGCAGTGGCGGACTAGCGGGCGCCTACAATGAGCAGTTCTTC	CASSGGLAGAYNEQFF
TRBV15	TRBJ1-4	.	.	TGTGCCATCAGCAGCCCCGGGACTTTCTCCGGAAAACTGTTTTTT	CAISSPGTFSGKLFF
TRBV15	TRBJ2-5	many	.	TGTGCCACCAGTCCTCATCGGGAGACCCAGTACTTC	CATSPHRETQYF
TRBV7-9	TRBJ2-5	.	.	TGTGCCAGCAGCTTAGCCCCCCTTGGACAAGTTGTGGAGACCCAGTACTTC	CASSLAPLGQVVETQYF